This section outlines one T cell receptor beta chain sequence together with its context. Its antigen is unknown. No base-level quality is on record; no much larger clone is a single base apart. The sample originates from a study of blood T cell repertoires in COVID-19 (dated by TCRdb to the early 2020s). Looking at the study overall: Collaborator samples came from the United States, Italy and Spain and covered acute and convalescent phases of COVID-19. The prospective study material was composed of cDNA or gDNA derived from T cells, B-cell-depleted T cells, or PBMCs. Deeply sampled blood TCRbeta repertoires from subjects exposed to, actively infected with, or recovered from COVID-19 were included in the dataset. The repertoires were made available in a free public database intended to serve as a resource for research on the immune response to SARS-CoV-2. The samples were drawn from two sources: the first 160 participants of the ongoing ImmuneRACE study, and fewer than 1,500 subjects contributed by 6 global collaborators. A de-identified subject ID, COVID-19 status, age in years and sex were almost always included in the sample metadata. HLA class I and class II types, where available, came from metadata supplied by the sample provider rather than from assay-based typing. Study-wide conclusions, independent of this receptor: How much clinical and demographic metadata was included differed by source and by participant, and the metadata was provided uncurated.

TCRbeta CDR3 regions were amplified from genomic DNA using the immunoSEQ Assay, a bias-controlled multiplex PCR. As for how the authors treated the data: The number of nucleated cells in each sample was estimated from the amplification of reference gene primers within the assay. To quantify the absolute abundance of each unique TCRbeta CDR3 rearrangement, sequence reads were collapsed and filtered. Productive Simpson clonality was computed per sample as the square root of Simpson's diversity index over productive rearrangements. As stored in TCRdb, this immuneACCESS dataset retains in-frame rearrangements with V and J assigned. A fraction of the clones does not appear; measured against another copy, unresolved V genes explain less than half of the discrepancy, and the remainder lacks a known reason. The DNA was the basis for D and trimming; V, J and clone size are from that table. The sample includes roughly 100,000 clones, with about 89% observed a single time. Around 10% of the sample comes from the top ten.

Whole blood was collected in K2EDTA tubes by collaborating institutions according to the institutions' own protocols. For TCRbeta analysis, collaborators shipped samples in one of three forms: frozen whole blood, isolated PBMCs, or DNA extracted from either of those sample types. From its cysteine to its phenylalanine, the CDR3 spans 13 amino acids. Only the CDR3 portion is preserved as DNA: 39 bases, with reading frame beginning at the first base. For this chain, trimming is 7 bases at the V end and 3 bases at the J end, and the number of junction bases without a gene match is 5. In the germline V gene (reference sequence), CDR1 corresponds to LGHDT and CDR2 to YNNKEL.

The source of this sequence is a young woman with acute or convalescent COVID-19. The sample consisted of peripheral blood. The chain couples TRBV3-1 (or the pseudogene TRBV3-2) to TRBJ2-5; TRBD1 aligns with 7 central bases. The CDR3 region reads CASIRQGEETQYF. The DNA reads as follows: TGTGCCAGCATCAGACAGGGCGAAGAGACCCAGTACTTC.